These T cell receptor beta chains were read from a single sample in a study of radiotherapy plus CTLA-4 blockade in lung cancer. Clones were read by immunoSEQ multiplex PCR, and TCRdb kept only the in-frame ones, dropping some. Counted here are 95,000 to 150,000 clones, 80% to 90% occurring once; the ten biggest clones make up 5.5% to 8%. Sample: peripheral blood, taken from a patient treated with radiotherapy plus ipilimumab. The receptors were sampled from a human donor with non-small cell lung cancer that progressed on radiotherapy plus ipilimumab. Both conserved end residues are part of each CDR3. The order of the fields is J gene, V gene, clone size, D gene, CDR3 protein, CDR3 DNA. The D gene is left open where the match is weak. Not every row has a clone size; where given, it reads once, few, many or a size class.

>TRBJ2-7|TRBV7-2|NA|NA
CASSLNSGATSYEQYF
TGTGCCAGCAGCTTAAATTCGGGAGCCACCTCCTACGAGCAGTACTTC
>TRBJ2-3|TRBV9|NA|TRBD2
CASSVLAASTDTQYF
TGTGCCAGCAGCGTTCTAGCGGCTAGCACAGATACGCAGTATTTT
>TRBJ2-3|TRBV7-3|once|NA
CASSLGGAGGDTQYF
TGTGCCAGCAGCTTAGGAGGGGCCGGTGGAGATACGCAGTATTTT
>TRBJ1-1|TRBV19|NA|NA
CASSISGGWTEAFF
TGTGCCAGTAGTATCAGTGGGGGATGGACTGAAGCTTTCTTT
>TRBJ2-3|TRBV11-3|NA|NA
CASSLGGSTDTQYF
TGTGCCAGCAGCTTAGGTGGTAGCACAGATACGCAGTATTTT
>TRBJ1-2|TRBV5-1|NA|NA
CASSSIGAQGGYGYTF
TGCGCCAGCAGCTCCATTGGGGCGCAGGGTGGCTATGGCTACACCTTC
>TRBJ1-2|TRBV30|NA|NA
CAWSPPGNGYTF
TGTGCCTGGAGCCCTCCAGGGAATGGCTACACCTTC
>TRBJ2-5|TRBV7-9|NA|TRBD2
CASSSPTSRRETQYF
TGTGCCAGCAGCTCCCCGACTAGCCGGCGAGAGACCCAGTACTTC
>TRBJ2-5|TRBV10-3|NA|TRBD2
CAISLSGREEETQYF
TGTGCCATCAGTCTTAGCGGGAGGGAGGAGGAGACCCAGTACTTC
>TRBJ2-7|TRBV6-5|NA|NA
CASSLDAAYEQYF
TGTGCCAGCAGCCTCGACGCCGCCTACGAGCAGTACTTC
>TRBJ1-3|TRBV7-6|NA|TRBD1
CASSFYEGTAGNTIYF
TGTGCCAGCAGCTTTTATGAGGGGACAGCTGGAAACACCATATATTTT
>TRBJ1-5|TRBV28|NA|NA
CASRGTASNQPQHF
TGTGCCAGCAGGGGGACGGCTAGCAATCAGCCCCAGCATTTT
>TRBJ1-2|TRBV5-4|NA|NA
CASSLRTANYGYTF
TGTGCCAGCAGCTTAAGGACGGCGAACTATGGCTACACCTTC
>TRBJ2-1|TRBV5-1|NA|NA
CASSFGAEQFF
TGCGCCAGCAGCTTTGGGGCAGAGCAGTTCTTC
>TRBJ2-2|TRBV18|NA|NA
CASSPKGTPGTGELFF
TGTGCCAGCTCACCAAAAGGGACACCTGGGACCGGGGAGCTGTTTTTT
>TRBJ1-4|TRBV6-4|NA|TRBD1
CASSDAALGQGSKLFF
TGTGCCAGCAGTGACGCCGCCTTGGGACAGGGTTCAAAACTGTTTTTT
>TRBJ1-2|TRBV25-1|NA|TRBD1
CASSALDRDYYGYTF
TGTGCCAGCAGTGCCCTGGACAGGGACTACTATGGCTACACCTTC
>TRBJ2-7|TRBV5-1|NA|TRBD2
CASSPFLAGVDEQYF
TGCGCCAGCAGCCCGTTCTTAGCGGGAGTAGACGAGCAGTACTTC
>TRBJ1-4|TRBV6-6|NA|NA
CASSYGGRESEKLFF
TGTGCCAGCAGTTACGGGGGCAGGGAAAGTGAAAAACTGTTTTTT
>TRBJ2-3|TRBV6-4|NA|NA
CASSEGQKDTQYF
TGTGCCAGCAGTGAGGGGCAGAAGGATACGCAGTATTTT
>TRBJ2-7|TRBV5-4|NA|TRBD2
CASSASGKGASEQYF
TGTGCCAGCAGCGCCAGCGGGAAAGGGGCCTCCGAGCAGTACTTC
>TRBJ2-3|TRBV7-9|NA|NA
CASSPTGSTDTQYF
TGTGCCAGCAGCCCGACGGGTAGCACAGATACGCAGTATTTT
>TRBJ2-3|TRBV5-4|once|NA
CASSWPTDTQYF
TGTGCCAGCAGTTGGCCCACAGATACGCAGTATTTT
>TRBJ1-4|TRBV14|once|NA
CASSQGAVEKLFF
TGTGCCAGCAGCCAGGGGGCTGTTGAAAAACTGTTTTTT
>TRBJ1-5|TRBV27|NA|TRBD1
CASSPRDRVNQPQHF
TGTGCCAGCAGCCCCCGGGACAGGGTAAATCAGCCCCAGCATTTT
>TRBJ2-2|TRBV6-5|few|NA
CASSSGAWGITGELFF
TGTGCCAGCAGTTCGGGGGCGTGGGGGATCACCGGGGAGCTGTTTTTT
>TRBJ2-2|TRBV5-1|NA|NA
CASSLREGANTGELFF
TGCGCCAGCAGCTTGAGAGAGGGAGCGAACACCGGGGAGCTGTTTTTT
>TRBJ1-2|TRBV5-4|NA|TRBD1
CASSPDRGNGYTF
TGTGCCAGCAGCCCGGACAGGGGAAACGGCTACACCTTC
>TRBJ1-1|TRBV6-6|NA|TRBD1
CASRTEGQVRTEAFF
TGTGCCAGCAGGACCGAGGGACAGGTGAGGACTGAAGCTTTCTTT
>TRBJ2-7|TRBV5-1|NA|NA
CASSFSPGEKQYF
TGCGCCAGCAGCTTTTCCCCCGGGGAGAAGCAGTACTTC
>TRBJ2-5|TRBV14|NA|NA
CASSQQVTQYF
TGTGCCAGCAGCCAGCAGGTGACCCAGTACTTC
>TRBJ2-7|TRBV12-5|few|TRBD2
CASGLVRPTSGNYEQYF
TGTGCTAGTGGTTTGGTACGCCCGACTAGCGGAAACTACGAGCAGTACTTC
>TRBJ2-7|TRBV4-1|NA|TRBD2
CASSQVPAGANEQYF
TGCGCCAGCAGCCAAGTGCCAGCGGGAGCGAACGAGCAGTACTTC
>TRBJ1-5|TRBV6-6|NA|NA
CASSYLSNQPQHF
TGTGCCAGCAGTTACCTGAGCAATCAGCCCCAGCATTTT
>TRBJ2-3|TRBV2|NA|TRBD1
CARTGASTDTQYF
TGTGCCAGGACAGGGGCCTCCACAGATACGCAGTATTTT
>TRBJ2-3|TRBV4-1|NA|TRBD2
CASRPGLAGPYTQYF
TGCGCCAGCAGGCCGGGACTAGCGGGCCCCTATACGCAGTATTTT
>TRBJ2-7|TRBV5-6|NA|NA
CASSAPNGRSSEQYF
TGTGCCAGCAGCGCGCCGAACGGGAGAAGTAGCGAGCAGTACTTC
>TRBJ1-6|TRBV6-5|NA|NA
CASSPGRGNSPLHF
TGTGCCAGCAGTCCCGGACGGGGTAATTCACCCCTCCACTTT
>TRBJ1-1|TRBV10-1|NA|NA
CASSAGQEAFF
TGCGCCAGCAGTGCCGGACAGGAAGCTTTCTTT
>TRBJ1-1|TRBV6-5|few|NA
CASSKQGNTEAFF
TGTGCCAGCAGTAAACAGGGGAACACTGAAGCTTTCTTT
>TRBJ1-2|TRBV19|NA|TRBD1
CASQGGFWEGGSNYGYTF
TGTGCCAGCCAGGGGGGATTTTGGGAGGGAGGTTCTAACTATGGCTACACCTTC
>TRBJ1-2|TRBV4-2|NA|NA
CASSPNPGRGYYGYTF
TGTGCCAGCAGCCCAAACCCGGGCCGGGGATACTATGGCTACACCTTC
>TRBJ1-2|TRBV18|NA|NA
CASSPLGSGYTF
TGTGCCAGCTCACCACTTGGAAGTGGCTACACCTTC
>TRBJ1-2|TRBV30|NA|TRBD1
CAWRQGVNYGYTF
TGTGCCTGGAGGCAGGGGGTGAACTATGGCTACACCTTC
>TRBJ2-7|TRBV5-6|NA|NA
CASSYPGTPVVEYF
TGTGCCAGCAGCTATCCCGGGACCCCTGTGGTAGAGTACTTC
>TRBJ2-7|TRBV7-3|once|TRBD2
CASSPNGLAGYEQYF
TGTGCCAGCAGCCCAAACGGGCTAGCGGGCTACGAGCAGTACTTC
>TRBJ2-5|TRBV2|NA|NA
CASARTAPGTQYF
TGTGCCAGCGCACGCACCGCCCCGGGGACCCAGTACTTC
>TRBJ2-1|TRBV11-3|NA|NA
CASSLVATNEQFF
TGTGCCAGCAGCTTAGTGGCCACTAATGAGCAGTTCTTC
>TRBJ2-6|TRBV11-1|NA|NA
CASSSPLGLNSGANVLTF
TGTGCCAGCAGCTCCCCTCTCGGACTTAACTCTGGGGCCAACGTCCTGACTTTC
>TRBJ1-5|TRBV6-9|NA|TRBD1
CASTYPRDRGISNQPQHF
TGTGCCAGCACCTACCCCCGGGACAGGGGGATTAGCAATCAGCCCCAGCATTTT
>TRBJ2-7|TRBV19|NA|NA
CASSIGGGGYEQYF
TGTGCCAGTAGTATAGGAGGGGGGGGCTACGAGCAGTACTTC
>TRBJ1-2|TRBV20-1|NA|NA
CSAAGPGGYTF
TGCAGTGCTGCTGGGCCGGGGGGCTACACCTTC
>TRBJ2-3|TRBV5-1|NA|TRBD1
CASSPQPGQGGDTQYF
TGCGCCAGCAGCCCCCAACCGGGACAGGGGGGTGATACGCAGTATTTT
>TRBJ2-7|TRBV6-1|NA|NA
CASSGVGGALYEQYF
TGTGCCAGCAGCGGGGTTGGGGGGGCTCTCTACGAGCAGTACTTC